The clone carrying this T cell receptor (beta chain) was found a few times. Its antigen is still unknown. Every bit of the isolated RNA underwent reverse transcription, so sequencing read expressed TCRB transcripts. It was found that naive, central memory and regulatory T cell samples averaged roughly 3.6 million reads. Profiling relied on immunoSEQ multiplex PCR, and the TCRdb table lists in-frame clones only, not all of them. This table has 300,000 to 450,000 clones, 8% to 10% appearing once. This sample was taken from a study of beta chain features in type 1 diabetes. Study-wide results and limits: Type 1 diabetes patients had TCRB CDR3s that were shorter (moderately but significantly so) in all four CD4+ subsets.

CDR1 and CDR2 from the germline V gene are LGHNA and YSLEER. The CDR3 is made up of 15 amino acids. The V and J ends lost 4 bases and 0 bases respectively, with 7 bases between them. Sequences were obtained from central memory CD4+ T cells from blood. The chain combines TRBV4-3 with TRBJ2-6, with D uncertain. This receptor was identified in a man aged 25 to 45 with type 1 diabetes. The CDR3 loop is CASSPQHSGANVLTF. For the CDR3, the DNA is TGCGCCAGCAGCCCACAGCACTCTGGGGCCAACGTCCTGACTTTC.